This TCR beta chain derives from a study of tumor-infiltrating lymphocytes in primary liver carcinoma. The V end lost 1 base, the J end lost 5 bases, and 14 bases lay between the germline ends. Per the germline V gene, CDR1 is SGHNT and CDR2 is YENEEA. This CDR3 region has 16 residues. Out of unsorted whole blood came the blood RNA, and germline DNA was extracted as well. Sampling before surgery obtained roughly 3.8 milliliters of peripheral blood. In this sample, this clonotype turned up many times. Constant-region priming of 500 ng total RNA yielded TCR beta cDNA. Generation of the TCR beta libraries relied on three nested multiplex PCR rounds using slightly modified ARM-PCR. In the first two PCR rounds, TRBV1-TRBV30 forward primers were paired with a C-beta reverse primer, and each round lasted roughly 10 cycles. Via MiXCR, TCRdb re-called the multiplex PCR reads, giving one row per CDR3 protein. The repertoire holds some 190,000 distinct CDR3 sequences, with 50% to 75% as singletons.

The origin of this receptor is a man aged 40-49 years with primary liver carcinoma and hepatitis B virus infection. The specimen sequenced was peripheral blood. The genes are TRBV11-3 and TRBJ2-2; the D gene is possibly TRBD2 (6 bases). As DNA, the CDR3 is TGTGCCAGCAGCTTAGGGGGAGGCGGGTCAACCGGGGAGCTGTTTTTT. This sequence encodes CASSLGGGGSTGELFF.